These 16 T cell receptor beta chains originate from one sample sequenced in a study of cytomegalovirus exposure and HLA in healthy donors. Sequencing used immunoSEQ multiplex PCR; TCRdb keeps in-frame clones, though not all of them. The profile shows 90,000 to 140,000 clones, 70% to 90% of them singletons. Sequencing input: PBMCs. The origin of the receptors is a woman aged 18-29 years in good health and CMV-seropositive.

The chain uses TRBV28 and TRBJ1-1; 7 nucleotides agree with TRBD1. V lost 7 bases to trimming and J lost 6 bases; unmatched junction nucleotides: 11. CDR3 length: 14 amino acids. CDR1 is MDHEN, CDR2 SYDVKM, per germline. CDR3 region: CASTKNRGRPEAFF. CDR3 sequence (DNA): TGTGCCAGCACTAAAAACAGGGGCCGGCCTGAAGCTTTCTTT.

This clone was picked up one time. The V gene is TRBV4-2, the J gene TRBJ2-5, with TRBD2 matching 8 bases. The junction had 3 bases not matched to a gene; V was cut back by 1 base and J by 5 bases. This CDR3 is 14 amino acids long. Germline assignment: CDR1 LGHNA and CDR2 YNFKEQ. The CDR3 is CASSQGTSYETQYF. CDR3 DNA: TGTGCCAGCAGCCAAGGGACTAGCTATGAGACCCAGTACTTC.

This clone appeared a few times. V is TRBV7-8 and J is TRBJ1-1; 12 nucleotides align to TRBD1. The CDR3 is made up of 17 amino acids. Unmatched junction bases numbered 7, after V lost 4 bases and J lost 1 base. Per germline, CDR1 SGHVS and CDR2 FQNEAQ. As DNA, the CDR3 is TGTGCCAGCAGCTCGGGACAGGGGGCGCGGAAGAACACTGAAGCTTTCTTT. Encoded protein: CASSSGQGARKNTEAFF.

The gene calls are TRBV5-1 and TRBJ1-1; 12 nucleotides match TRBD1. V trimming: 3 bases; J trimming: 5 bases; junction bases outside the gene matches: 8. This CDR3 contains 16 residues. Germline assignment: CDR1 SGHRS and CDR2 YFSETQ. CDR3 region: CASSSGTGGASTEAFF. The CDR3 coding sequence is TGCGCCAGCAGCTCCGGGACAGGGGGCGCATCAACTGAAGCTTTCTTT.

This chain connects TRBV5-5 to TRBJ2-2; possibly TRBD2 for D (5 bases). Germline V CDR1 and CDR2: SGHKS, YYEKEE (reference sequence). This CDR3 is built from 17 residues. Deletions cut 6 bases from V and 1 base from J, with 19 bases between. The CDR3: CASTRGPAIQNTGELFF. The CDR3 DNA is TGTGCCAGCACCCGGGGTCCCGCCATTCAGAACACCGGGGAGCTGTTTTTT.

This clone was seen ten or more times. The chain is built from TRBV5-6 and TRBJ1-5, with 8 bases lining up with TRBD1. With 4 bases clipped from V and 0 bases from J, the junction kept 6 bases outside the gene matches. Per the germline V gene, CDR1 is SGHDT and CDR2 is YYEEEE. CDR3 length: 16 residues. The CDR3 protein is CASSIGTGDSNQPQHF. CDR3 DNA sequence: TGTGCCAGCAGCATTGGGACAGGTGATAGCAATCAGCCCCAGCATTTT.

This chain connects TRBV7-9 to TRBJ2-3; 11 nucleotides line up with TRBD2. The CDR3 runs 17 residues. Germline V CDR1 and CDR2: SEHNR, FQNEAQ (reference sequence). The trim removed 5 bases at V and 1 base at J, leaving 8 bases unmatched. The CDR3 DNA reads as TGTGCCAGCAGCCCCCTAGCGGGGGGCGGAGGCACAGATACGCAGTATTTT. Translation gives CASSPLAGGGGTDTQYF.

The chain carries TRBV28 and TRBJ1-4; TRBD1 might be the D (5 bases). Looked up from germline, CDR1 is MDHEN and CDR2 is SYDVKM. This CDR3 comprises 15 residues. V lost 5 bases, J lost 8 bases, and 18 bases lay in between. Written as DNA, the CDR3 is TGTGCCAGCAGTGGATTGTCAGGGAGGACGGAAAAACTGTTTTTT. Translation gives CASSGLSGRTEKLFF.

The chain is built from TRBV15 and TRBJ1-2; D perhaps matches TRBD1 (5 bases). There are 13 residues in the CDR3. V was pared by 0 bases and J by 6 bases, with 8 bases between. Germline CDR1 and CDR2: LNHNV and YYDKDF (reference sequence). CDR3 DNA sequence: TGTGCCACCAGCAGAGATCGGGGGGATGGCTACACCTTC. Its translation is CATSRDRGDGYTF. Full variable domain (remainder filled in from reference TRBV15 and TRBJ1-2): DAMVIQNPRYQVTQFGKPVTLSCSQTLNHNVMYWYQQKSSQAPKLLFHYYDKDFNNEADTPDNFQSRRPNTSFCFLDIRSPGLGDTAMYLCATSRDRGDGYTFGSGTRLTVV.

The V and J genes are TRBV6-1 and TRBJ2-2, with TRBD1 matching over 7 bases. The CDR3 loop spans 14 amino acids. Germline values: CDR1 MNHNS, CDR2 SASEGT. The junction had 7 bases not matched to a gene; V was cut back by 6 bases and J by 6 bases. This CDR3 reads CASRNDRVPGELFF. CDR3 nucleotide sequence: TGTGCCAGCAGGAACGACAGGGTCCCCGGGGAGCTGTTTTTT.

CDR3 DNA sequence: TGTGCCAGCAGTTCAGGGGGGTCTGATGAAAAACTGTTTTTT. Translated: CASSSGGSDEKLFF. The chain carries TRBV28 and TRBJ1-4; 7 nucleotides match TRBD1. Germline trimming cut 4 bases from V and 6 bases from J; bases unmatched to any gene: 5. The length of the CDR3 is 14 residues. Germline-derived CDR1 and CDR2 are MDHEN and SYDVKM. The variable domain in full, with the rest retrieved from reference TRBV28 and TRBJ1-4, is DVKVTQSSRYLVKRTGEKVFLECVQDMDHENMFWYRQDPGLGLRLIYFSYDVKMKEKGDIPEGYSVSREKKERFSLILESASTNQTSMYLCASSSGGSDEKLFFGSGTQLSVL.

The CDR3 coding sequence is TGTGCCAGCAGCCCAGCAGATACGCAGTATTTT. This translates into CASSPADTQYF. The rearrangement uses TRBV7-9 and TRBJ2-3; D gene unclear. The ends were cut back, 5 bases at V and 4 bases at J, with 4 bases in the middle. There are 11 residues in the CDR3. Germline V gene lookup returns CDR1 SEHNR and CDR2 FQNEAQ (reference sequence).

The chain combines TRBV5-5 with TRBJ1-5; D perhaps matches TRBD1 (5 bases). This CDR3 comprises 14 residues. Looked up from germline, CDR1 is SGHKS and CDR2 is YYEKEE (reference sequence). Trimming left V 0 bases short and J 4 bases short, with 8 bases between. CDR3 region: CASSLGQLNQPQHF. The CDR3 DNA is TGTGCCAGCAGCTTGGGACAGTTAAATCAGCCCCAGCATTTT.

V gene TRBV29-1 combines with J gene TRBJ1-6, with 7 positions matching TRBD1. This CDR3 spans 16 amino acids. With V trimmed by 4 bases and J by 3 bases, 9 bases remained unmatched. CDR1 and CDR2 (germline): SQVTM, ANQGSEA. The CDR3 DNA follows: TGCAGCGTTGGGGTATCCGGGACAGACTATAATTCACCCCTCCACTTT. Translating it yields CSVGVSGTDYNSPLHF.

This clone has a handful of counts. The chain couples TRBV28 to TRBJ2-7; perhaps TRBD2 as D (7 bases). Germline assignment: CDR1 MDHEN and CDR2 SYDVKM. V lost 3 bases and J lost 3, with 15 bases in between. The CDR3 runs 15 residues. CDR3 amino acids: CASSLPSRGGYEQYF. The CDR3 DNA follows: TGTGCCAGCAGTTTGCCCTCGAGGGGGGGCTACGAGCAGTACTTC.

CDR3 nucleotides: TGCAGCGTTAGGGGTAACTATGGCTACACCTTC. It translates to CSVRGNYGYTF. The genes are TRBV29-1 and TRBJ1-2; possible D gene TRBD1, 5 bases. V lost 5 bases, J lost 1 base, and 5 bases lay in between. Germline CDR1 and CDR2: SQVTM and ANQGSEA. The CDR3 is made up of 11 amino acids. Filled out from reference TRBV29-1 and TRBJ1-2, the complete variable domain reads SAVISQKPSRDICQRGTSLTIQCQVDSQVTMMFWYRQQPGQSLTLIATANQGSEATYESGFVIDKFPISRPNLTFSTLTVSNMSPEDSSIYLCSVRGNYGYTFGSGTRLTVV.